This TCR beta chain was obtained from a study of monozygotic twins with inflammatory bowel disease. The CDR3 is made up of 13 amino acids. Germline CDR1 and CDR2: LGHDT and YNNKEL (reference sequence). From its re-call of the 5' RACE reads, TCRdb lists each CDR3 protein once, without DNA. The sample data list 440,000 or so distinct CDR3 sequences. The sequence derives from a human donor with ulcerative colitis or Crohn's disease, or a healthy co-twin of an affected twin (not recorded which). The sequenced sample was blood. The rearrangement joins TRBV3-1 to TRBJ2-7; TCRdb outputs TRBD1, but without DNA this stays unchecked. CDR3 protein: CASSPRATYEQYF.